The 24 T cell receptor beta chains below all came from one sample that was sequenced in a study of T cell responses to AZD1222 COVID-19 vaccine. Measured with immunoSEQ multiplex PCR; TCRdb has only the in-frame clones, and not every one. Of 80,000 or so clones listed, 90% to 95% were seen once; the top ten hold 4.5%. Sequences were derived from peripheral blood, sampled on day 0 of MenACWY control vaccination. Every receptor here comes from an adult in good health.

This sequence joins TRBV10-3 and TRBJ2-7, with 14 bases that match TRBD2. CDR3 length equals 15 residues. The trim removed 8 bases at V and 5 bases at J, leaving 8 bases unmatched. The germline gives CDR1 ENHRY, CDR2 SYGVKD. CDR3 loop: CAILEPGLAGDEQYF. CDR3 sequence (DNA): TGTGCCATCTTAGAGCCGGGACTAGCGGGAGACGAGCAGTACTTC.

The CDR3 region is CASRGTGVSEQFF. The CDR3 nucleotides are TGTGCCAGCAGGGGGACAGGGGTGTCCGAGCAGTTCTTC. The gene calls are TRBV12-3 or TRBV12-4 and TRBJ2-1; 10 positions match TRBD1. V lost 6 bases, J lost 10 bases, and 6 bases stayed unmatched. This CDR3 has 13 amino acids.

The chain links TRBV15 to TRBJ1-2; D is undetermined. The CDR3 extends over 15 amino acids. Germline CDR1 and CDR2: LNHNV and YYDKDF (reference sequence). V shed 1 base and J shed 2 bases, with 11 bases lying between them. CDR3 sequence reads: CATSRGRVQNYGYTF. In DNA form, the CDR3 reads TGTGCCACCAGCAGAGGACGGGTTCAGAACTATGGCTACACCTTC.

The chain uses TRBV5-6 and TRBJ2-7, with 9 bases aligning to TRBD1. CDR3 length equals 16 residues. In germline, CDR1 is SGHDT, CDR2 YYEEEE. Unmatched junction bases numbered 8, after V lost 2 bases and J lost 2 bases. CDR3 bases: TGTGCCAGCAGCTTTGGGCCAGGGACAGGGACCTACGAGCAGTACTTC. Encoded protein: CASSFGPGTGTYEQYF.

DNA of the CDR3: TGTGCCAGCTCACGGGAGCGGGACACTGAAGCTTTCTTT. It translates to CASSRERDTEAFF. V usage is TRBV18 and J usage is TRBJ1-1; unclear D gene. The V and J ends lost 4 bases and 3 bases respectively, with 9 bases between them. The germline CDR1 and CDR2 sequences are KGHSH and LQKENI. CDR3 length: 13 amino acids.

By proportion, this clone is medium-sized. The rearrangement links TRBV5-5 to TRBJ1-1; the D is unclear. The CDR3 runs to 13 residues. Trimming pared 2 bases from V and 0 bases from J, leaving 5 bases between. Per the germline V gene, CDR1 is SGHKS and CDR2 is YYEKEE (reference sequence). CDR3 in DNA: TGTGCCAGCAGCTTCTATGTGAACACTGAAGCTTTCTTT. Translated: CASSFYVNTEAFF. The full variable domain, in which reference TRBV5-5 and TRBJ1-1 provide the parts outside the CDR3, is DAGVTQSPTHLIKTRGQQVTLRCSPISGHKSVSWYQQVLGQGPQFIFQYYEKEERGRGNFPDRFSARQFPNYSSELNVNALLLGDSALYLCASSFYVNTEAFFGQGTRLTVV.

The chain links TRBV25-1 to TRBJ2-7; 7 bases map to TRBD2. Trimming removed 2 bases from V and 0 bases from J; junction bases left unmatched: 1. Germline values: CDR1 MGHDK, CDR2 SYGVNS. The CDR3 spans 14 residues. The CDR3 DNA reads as TGTGCCAGCAGTGAAGGACTAGTCTCCTACGAGCAGTACTTC. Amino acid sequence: CASSEGLVSYEQYF.

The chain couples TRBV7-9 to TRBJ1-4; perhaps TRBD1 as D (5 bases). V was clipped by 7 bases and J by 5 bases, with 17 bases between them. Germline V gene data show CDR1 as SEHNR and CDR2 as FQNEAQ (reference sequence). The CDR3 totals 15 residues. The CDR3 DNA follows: TGTGCCAGCACTGACCAGGGAGGGCAGAATGAAAAACTGTTTTTT. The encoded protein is CASTDQGGQNEKLFF.

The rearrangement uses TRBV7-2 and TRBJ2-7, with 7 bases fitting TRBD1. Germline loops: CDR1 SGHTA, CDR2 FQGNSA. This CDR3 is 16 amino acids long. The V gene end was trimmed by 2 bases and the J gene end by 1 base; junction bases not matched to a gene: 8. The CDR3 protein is CASSLYPGQTSYEQYF. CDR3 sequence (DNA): TGTGCCAGCAGCTTATACCCGGGACAGACTTCCTACGAGCAGTACTTC.

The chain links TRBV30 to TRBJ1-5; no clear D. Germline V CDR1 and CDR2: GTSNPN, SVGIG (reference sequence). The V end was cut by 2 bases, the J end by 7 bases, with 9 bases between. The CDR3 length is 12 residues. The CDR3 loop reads CAWSSGKQPQHF. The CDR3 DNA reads TGTGCCTGGAGTTCGGGGAAGCAGCCCCAGCATTTT.

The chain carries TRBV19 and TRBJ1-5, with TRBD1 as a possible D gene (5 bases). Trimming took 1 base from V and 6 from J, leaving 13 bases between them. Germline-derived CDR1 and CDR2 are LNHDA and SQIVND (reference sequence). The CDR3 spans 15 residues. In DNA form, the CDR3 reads TGTGCCAGTAGTATAGGTTTCGGGGGTGGTCAGCCCCAGCATTTT. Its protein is CASSIGFGGGQPQHF.

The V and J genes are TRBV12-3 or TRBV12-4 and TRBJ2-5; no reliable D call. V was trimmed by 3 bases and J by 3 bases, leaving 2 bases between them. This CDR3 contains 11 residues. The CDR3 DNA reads TGTGCCAGCAGTTTTAAAGAGACCCAGTACTTC. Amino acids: CASSFKETQYF.

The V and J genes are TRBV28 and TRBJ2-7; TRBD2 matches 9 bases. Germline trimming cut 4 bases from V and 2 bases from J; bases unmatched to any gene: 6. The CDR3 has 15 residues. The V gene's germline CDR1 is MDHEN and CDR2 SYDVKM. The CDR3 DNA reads TGTGCCAGCAGTTCGACTAGCGGTTCTGCCTACGAGCAGTACTTC. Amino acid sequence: CASSSTSGSAYEQYF.

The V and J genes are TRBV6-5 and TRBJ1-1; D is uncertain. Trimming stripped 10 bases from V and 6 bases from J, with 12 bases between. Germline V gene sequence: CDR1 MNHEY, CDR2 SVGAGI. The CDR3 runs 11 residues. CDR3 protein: CATRMVAEAFF. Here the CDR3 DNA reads TGTGCCACCCGGATGGTCGCTGAAGCTTTCTTT.

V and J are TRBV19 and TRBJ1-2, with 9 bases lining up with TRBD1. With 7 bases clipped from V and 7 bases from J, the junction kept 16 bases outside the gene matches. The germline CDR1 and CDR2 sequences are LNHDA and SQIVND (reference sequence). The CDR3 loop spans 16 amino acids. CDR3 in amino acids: CASTPRDREASFGYTF. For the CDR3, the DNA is TGTGCCAGTACCCCACGGGACAGGGAAGCATCTTTTGGCTACACCTTC.

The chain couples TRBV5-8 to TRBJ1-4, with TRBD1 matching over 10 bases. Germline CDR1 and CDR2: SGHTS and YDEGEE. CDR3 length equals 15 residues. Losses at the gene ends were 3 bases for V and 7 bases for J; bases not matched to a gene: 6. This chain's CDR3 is CASSSRGQGPEKLFF. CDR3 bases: TGTGCCAGCAGCTCCAGGGGACAGGGGCCTGAAAAACTGTTTTTT.

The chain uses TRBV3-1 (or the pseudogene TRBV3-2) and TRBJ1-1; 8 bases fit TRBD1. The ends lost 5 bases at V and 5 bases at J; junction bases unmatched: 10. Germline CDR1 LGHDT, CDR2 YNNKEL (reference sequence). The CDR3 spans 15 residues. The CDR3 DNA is TGTGCCAGCAGCAACCAGGGGGCCGGTGGGACTGAAGCTTTCTTT. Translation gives CASSNQGAGGTEAFF.

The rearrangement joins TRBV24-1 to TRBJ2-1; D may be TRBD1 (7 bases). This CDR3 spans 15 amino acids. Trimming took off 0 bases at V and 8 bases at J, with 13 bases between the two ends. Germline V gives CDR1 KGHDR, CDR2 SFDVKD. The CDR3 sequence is CATSDLIGRGDEQFF. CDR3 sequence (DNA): TGTGCCACCAGTGATTTGATCGGCAGGGGGGATGAGCAGTTCTTC.

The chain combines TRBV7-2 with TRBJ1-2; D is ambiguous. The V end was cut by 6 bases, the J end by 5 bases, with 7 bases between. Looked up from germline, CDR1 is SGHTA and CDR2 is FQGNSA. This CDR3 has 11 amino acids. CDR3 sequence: CASRRAYGYTF. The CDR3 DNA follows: TGTGCCAGCAGGAGGGCTTATGGCTACACCTTC.

Here the CDR3 DNA reads TGCGCCAGCAGCCAAGAATCGGCGAGGGAGAATGAGCAGTTCTTC. It yields the protein CASSQESARENEQFF. This chain connects TRBV4-3 to TRBJ2-1, with a weak D call TRBD2 (5 bases). The CDR3 contains 15 residues. The germline CDR1 and CDR2 sequences are LGHNA and YSLEER. V shed 0 bases and J shed 7 bases, with 13 bases lying between them.

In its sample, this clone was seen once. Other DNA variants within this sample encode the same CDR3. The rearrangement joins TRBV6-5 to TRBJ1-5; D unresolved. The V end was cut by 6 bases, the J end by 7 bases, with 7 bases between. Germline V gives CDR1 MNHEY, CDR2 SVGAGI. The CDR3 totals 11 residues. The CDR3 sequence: CASSSGQPQHF. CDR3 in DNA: TGTGCCAGCAGCTCCGGACAGCCCCAGCATTTT.

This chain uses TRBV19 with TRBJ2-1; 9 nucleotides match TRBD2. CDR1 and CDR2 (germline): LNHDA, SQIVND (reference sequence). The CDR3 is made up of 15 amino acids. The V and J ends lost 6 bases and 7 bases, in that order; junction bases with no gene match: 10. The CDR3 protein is CASSTPSGNSNEQFF. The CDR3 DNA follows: TGTGCCAGTAGCACCCCTAGCGGGAATTCAAATGAGCAGTTCTTC.

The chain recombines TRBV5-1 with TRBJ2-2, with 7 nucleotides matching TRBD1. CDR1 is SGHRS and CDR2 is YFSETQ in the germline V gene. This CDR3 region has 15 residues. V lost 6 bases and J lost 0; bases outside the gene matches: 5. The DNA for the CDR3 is TGCGCCAGCAAAGGACAGGACGCGAACACCGGGGAGCTGTTTTTT. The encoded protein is CASKGQDANTGELFF.

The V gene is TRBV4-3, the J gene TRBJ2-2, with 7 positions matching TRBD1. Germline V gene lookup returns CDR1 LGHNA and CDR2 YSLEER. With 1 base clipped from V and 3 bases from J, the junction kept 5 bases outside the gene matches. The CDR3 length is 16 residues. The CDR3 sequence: CASSQARDSYTGELFF. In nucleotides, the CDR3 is TGCGCCAGCAGCCAAGCCCGGGACAGCTACACCGGGGAGCTGTTTTTT.